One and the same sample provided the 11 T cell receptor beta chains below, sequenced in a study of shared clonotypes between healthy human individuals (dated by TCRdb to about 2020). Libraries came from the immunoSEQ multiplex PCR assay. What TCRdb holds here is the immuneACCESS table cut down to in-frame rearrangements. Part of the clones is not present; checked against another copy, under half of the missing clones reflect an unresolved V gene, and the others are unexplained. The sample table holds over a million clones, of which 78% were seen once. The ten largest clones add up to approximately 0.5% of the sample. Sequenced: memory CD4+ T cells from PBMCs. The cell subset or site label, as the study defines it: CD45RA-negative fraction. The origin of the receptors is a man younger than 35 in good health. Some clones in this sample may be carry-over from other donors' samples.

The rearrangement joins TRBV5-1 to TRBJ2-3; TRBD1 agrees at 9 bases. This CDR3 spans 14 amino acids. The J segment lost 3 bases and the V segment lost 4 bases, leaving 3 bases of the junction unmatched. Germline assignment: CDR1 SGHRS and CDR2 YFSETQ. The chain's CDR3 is CASSNGQGTDTQYF. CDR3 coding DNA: TGCGCCAGCAGCAATGGACAGGGGACAGATACGCAGTATTTT.

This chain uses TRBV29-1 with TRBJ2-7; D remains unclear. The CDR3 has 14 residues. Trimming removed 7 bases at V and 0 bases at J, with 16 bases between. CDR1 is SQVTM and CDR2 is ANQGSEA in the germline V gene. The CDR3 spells CSACPWTVSYEQYF. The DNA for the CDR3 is TGCAGCGCGTGCCCGTGGACGGTCTCCTACGAGCAGTACTTC.

The CDR3 spells CAWSARSSTDTQYF. The CDR3 DNA is TGTGCCTGGAGTGCGCGGTCTAGCACAGATACGCAGTATTTT. The V call is TRBV30, the J call TRBJ2-3, with D unresolved. The V gene's germline CDR1 is GTSNPN and CDR2 SVGIG (reference sequence). The CDR3 is 14 residues long. V was cut by 1 base and J by 0 bases, with 8 bases left in between.

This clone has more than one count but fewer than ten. The CDR3 nucleotides read TGTGCCAGCAGCTCGGGGGACAGTTTGGGGCCCCAGCATTTT. As protein: CASSSGDSLGPQHF. The V and J genes are TRBV5-5 and TRBJ1-5; 7 bases match TRBD1. The J segment lost 9 bases and the V segment lost 3 bases, leaving 9 bases of the junction unmatched. This CDR3 has 14 residues. Per the germline V gene, CDR1 is SGHKS and CDR2 is YYEKEE (reference sequence).

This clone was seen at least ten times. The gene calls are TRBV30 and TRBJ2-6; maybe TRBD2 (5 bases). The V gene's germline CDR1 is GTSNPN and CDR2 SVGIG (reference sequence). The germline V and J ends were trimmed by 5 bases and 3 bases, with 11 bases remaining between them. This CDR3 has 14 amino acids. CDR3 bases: TGTGCCTGGGGGAGTGGGCTTGGGGCCAACGTCCTGACTTTC. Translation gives CAWGSGLGANVLTF. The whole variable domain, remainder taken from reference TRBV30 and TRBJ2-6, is SQTIHQWPATLVQPVGSPLSLECTVEGTSNPNLYWYRQAAGRGLQLLFYSVGIGQISSEVPQNLSASRPQDRQFILSSKKLLLSDSGFYLCAWGSGLGANVLTFGAGSRLTVL.

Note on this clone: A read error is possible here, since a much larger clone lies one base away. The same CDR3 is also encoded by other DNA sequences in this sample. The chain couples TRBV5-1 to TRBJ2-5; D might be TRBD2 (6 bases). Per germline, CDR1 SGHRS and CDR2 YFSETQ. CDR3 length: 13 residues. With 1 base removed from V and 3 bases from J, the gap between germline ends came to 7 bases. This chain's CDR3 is CASSLPGEETQYF. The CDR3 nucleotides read TGCGCCAGCAGCTTGCCGGGGGAAGAGACCCAGTACTTC.

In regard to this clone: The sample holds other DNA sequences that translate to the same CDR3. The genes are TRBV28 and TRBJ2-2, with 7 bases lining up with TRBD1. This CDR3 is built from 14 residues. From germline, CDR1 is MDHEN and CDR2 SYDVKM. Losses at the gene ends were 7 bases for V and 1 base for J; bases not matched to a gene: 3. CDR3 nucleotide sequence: TGTGCCAGCACCGGGACAGTGAACACCGGGGAGCTGTTTTTT. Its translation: CASTGTVNTGELFF.

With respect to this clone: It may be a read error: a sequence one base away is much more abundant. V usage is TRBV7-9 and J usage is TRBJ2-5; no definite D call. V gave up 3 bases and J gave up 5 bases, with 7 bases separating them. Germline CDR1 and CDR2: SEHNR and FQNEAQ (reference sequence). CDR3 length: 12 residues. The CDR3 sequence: CASSFPWETQYF. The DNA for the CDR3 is TGTGCCAGCAGCTTTCCTTGGGAGACCCAGTACTTC.

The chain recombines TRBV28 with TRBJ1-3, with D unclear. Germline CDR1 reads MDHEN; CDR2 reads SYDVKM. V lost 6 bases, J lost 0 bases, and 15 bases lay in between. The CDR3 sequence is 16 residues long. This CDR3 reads CASRPDGSHSGNTIYF. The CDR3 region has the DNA TGTGCCAGCAGACCGGACGGGAGCCACTCTGGAAACACCATATATTTT.

This chain's CDR3 is CASRDRGTTDTQYF. DNA for the CDR3: TGTGCCAGCAGAGACAGGGGGACTACAGATACGCAGTATTTT. The J gene is TRBJ2-3, the V gene TRBV28, with 9 bases lining up with TRBD1. V shed 6 bases, J shed 3 bases, and the junction held 4 bases outside the gene matches. Germline lookup yields CDR1 MDHEN and CDR2 SYDVKM. The CDR3 covers 14 residues.

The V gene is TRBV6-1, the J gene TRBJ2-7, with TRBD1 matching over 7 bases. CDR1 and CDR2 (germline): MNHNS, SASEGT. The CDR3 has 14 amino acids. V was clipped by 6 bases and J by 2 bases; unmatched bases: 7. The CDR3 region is CASRTGQRTYEQYF. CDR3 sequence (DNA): TGTGCCAGCAGGACGGGACAGCGTACCTACGAGCAGTACTTC.